The entry that follows covers one T cell receptor (beta chain) sequence. Its matching antigen is unknown. These data belong to a study of regulatory T cells in long-lasting Graves disease. Regarding the study as a whole: Persistent disease was associated with favored TRBV28 usage and with favored use of TRBJ1-2 and TRBJ2-5.

Trimming removed 3 bases at V and 2 bases at J, with 17 bases between. Germline values: CDR1 KGHSH, CDR2 LQKENI. This CDR3 has 16 amino acids. Time point here: newly diagnosed GD, antithyroid drugs for less than 3 months. The TCR library used RNA extracted from PBMCs. Library construction for TCR beta used iRepertoire HTBI primers and Arm-PCR of CDR3 regions. TCRdb used MiXCR to reprocess the multiplex PCR reads, holding one entry per CDR3 protein. The top ten clones hold about 12% of a sample with approximately 470,000 distinct CDR3 sequences, roughly 17% of them seen once. These same records also appear under a second study, on T cells in Graves' hyperthyroidism and ophthalmopathy. That work adds: The study used the HTBI primer set for a first-round RT-PCR of the TCR CDR3. In blood, most of the thyroid clonotypes expanded above 0.001 were also present.

The rearrangement links TRBV18 to TRBJ2-7; maybe TRBD2 (6 bases). The material was peripheral blood mononuclear cells (PBMCs), obtained at new diagnosis, from a patient treated with antithyroid drugs. The TCR was taken from a man aged 35-49 years with Graves disease. CDR3 nucleotides: TGTGCCAGCTCACCTCAAAGGGGCGGGGTACCCTACGAGCAGTACTTC. Its translation is CASSPQRGGVPYEQYF.